This TCR beta chain was retrieved from a study of Siglec-9 on CD8 T cells in melanoma. Study conclusions and caveats: Siglec-9 reportedly marks and regulates an effector memory CD8+ T-cell subset apparently accumulating in melanoma tumors.

Assay used: immunoSEQ multiplex PCR; TCRdb lists only in-frame clones, some missing. The sample lists around 39,000 clones, about 86% seen once, with under 2% in the top ten. The CDR3 has 17 residues. Germline V gene sequence: CDR1 WNHNN, CDR2 SYGVQD (reference sequence). V was pared by 3 bases and J by 2 bases, with 17 bases between. Notes on this clone: Antigen specificity is unknown.

Sequencing was performed on Siglec-9- CD8+ T cells sorted from blood. V usage is TRBV10-1 and J usage is TRBJ2-1, with D tentatively TRBD1 (6 bases). The receptor comes from a human donor in good health. CDR3 sequence reads: CASSDLRLGTTYNEQFF. CDR3 DNA: TGCGCCAGCAGTGACTTGCGTTTGGGGACAACCTACAATGAGCAGTTCTTC.